These T cell receptor beta chains were read from a single sample in a study of beta chain features in type 1 diabetes. Generated by immunoSEQ multiplex PCR, the TCRdb table keeps only in-frame clones and is missing some. In the table there are about 360,000 clones, around an eighth of which are singletons. Sequenced sample: naive CD4+ T cells from blood. These receptors all stem from a man aged 18 to 35 in good health. The CDR3 runs from the conserved cysteine through the conserved F or W. A D gene is named only where the DNA matches it firmly. The size entry is marked missing in some rows and otherwise reads once, few, many or a size class.

V gene	J gene	clone size	D gene	CDR3 protein	CDR3 DNA
TRBV30	TRBJ2-1	.	TRBD2	CAWSALAGPGNEQFF	TGTGCCTGGAGTGCCCTAGCGGGCCCTGGCAATGAGCAGTTCTTC
TRBV29-1	TRBJ1-4	few	.	CSALGADEKLFF	TGCAGCGCCCTGGGGGCAGATGAAAAACTGTTTTTT
TRBV29-1	TRBJ1-5	.	.	CSAKGLGANQPQHF	TGCAGCGCAAAAGGTCTGGGGGCAAACCAGCCCCAGCATTTT
TRBV11-1	TRBJ1-1	few	.	CASSLGAFRGRTEAFF	TGTGCCAGCAGCTTAGGGGCCTTTAGGGGTCGCACTGAAGCTTTCTTT
TRBV7-6	TRBJ2-3	.	TRBD2	CASSPFELASSTDTQYF	TGTGCCAGCAGCCCCTTCGAACTAGCGAGCTCCACAGATACGCAGTATTTT
TRBV28	TRBJ2-3	.	.	CASSLLFRDTQYF	TGTGCCAGCAGTTTACTTTTCCGGGATACGCAGTATTTT
TRBV18	TRBJ2-7	few	.	CASSPSGDPSREQYF	TGTGCCAGCTCACCAAGCGGAGACCCCTCACGCGAGCAGTACTTC
TRBV27	TRBJ1-2	.	.	CASSHRKANYGYTF	TGTGCCAGCAGCCACAGGAAAGCTAACTATGGCTACACCTTC
TRBV19	TRBJ2-7	few	.	CASGGGQGFDEQYF	TGTGCCAGTGGCGGGGGCCAGGGATTCGACGAGCAGTACTTC
TRBV6-4	TRBJ2-1	.	TRBD2	CASSVDSGRAQEQFF	TGTGCCAGCAGTGTGGATAGCGGGAGGGCCCAGGAGCAGTTCTTC
TRBV28	TRBJ2-4	.	.	CASSSGQLDEEYF	TGTGCCAGCAGTTCCGGACAATTAGATGAGGAGTACTTC
TRBV11-2	TRBJ2-1	.	TRBD2	CASSQRPGTSVGNEQFF	TGTGCCAGCAGCCAGAGGCCGGGGACTAGCGTGGGGAATGAGCAGTTCTTC
TRBV19	TRBJ2-1	.	TRBD1	CASTLRDRYNEQFF	TGTGCCAGTACACTTAGGGACAGATACAATGAGCAGTTCTTC
TRBV9	TRBJ1-2	.	.	CASSVGTGRTYGYTF	TGTGCCAGCAGCGTAGGAACAGGGCGCACCTATGGCTACACCTTC
TRBV25-1	TRBJ2-7	few	.	CASSETGTVYEQYF	TGTGCCAGCAGTGAAACAGGGACGGTCTACGAGCAGTACTTC
TRBV4-2	TRBJ2-7	few	.	CASSHHTSGLGSRSYEQYF	TGTGCCAGCAGCCACCACACTTCGGGGTTGGGGTCCCGCTCCTACGAGCAGTACTTC
TRBV4-3	TRBJ1-1	.	.	CASSQDFQNTEAFF	TGCGCCAGCAGCCAAGATTTCCAGAACACTGAAGCTTTCTTT
TRBV30	TRBJ1-3	few	.	CAWSVRVSGNTIYF	TGTGCCTGGAGTGTACGGGTCTCTGGAAACACCATATATTTT
TRBV19	TRBJ2-1	few	.	CASHTTPSEQFF	TGTGCCAGTCATACGACTCCCTCGGAGCAGTTCTTC
TRBV28	TRBJ2-3	.	.	CASSQRHPPSTDTQYF	TGTGCCAGCAGTCAGAGGCACCCCCCCTCCACAGATACGCAGTATTTT
TRBV28	TRBJ2-7	few	TRBD1	CASSKQGSYEQYF	TGTGCCAGCAGTAAACAGGGGTCCTACGAGCAGTACTTC
TRBV6-6	TRBJ2-3	once	.	CASSYRGGTDTQYF	TGTGCCAGCAGTTACAGGGGTGGAACAGATACGCAGTATTTT
TRBV28	TRBJ2-1	few	TRBD1	CASSSVGTGDEGEQFF	TGTGCCAGCAGTTCAGTTGGGACAGGGGATGAAGGTGAGCAGTTCTTC
TRBV9	TRBJ2-3	.	TRBD1	CASSVTFTGTGGSDTQYF	TGTGCCAGCAGCGTAACCTTCACCGGGACAGGGGGTAGTGATACGCAGTATTTT
TRBV28	TRBJ1-1	few	TRBD1	CASSSQGARTEAFF	TGTGCCAGCAGTTCACAGGGGGCTCGAACTGAAGCTTTCTTT
TRBV7-7	TRBJ2-7	.	TRBD1	CASSPSQGSEQYF	TGTGCCAGCAGCCCCTCACAGGGGTCAGAGCAGTACTTC
TRBV7-3	TRBJ1-4	.	.	CASSLTPTEKLFF	TGTGCCAGCAGCTTAACGCCTACTGAAAAACTGTTTTTT
TRBV7-9	TRBJ2-7	few	.	CASSLSLYEQYF	TGTGCCAGCAGCTTATCCCTCTACGAGCAGTACTTC
TRBV4-1	TRBJ1-5	.	.	CASSLGRPTGQPQHF	TGCGCCAGCAGCCTGGGGCGGCCTACGGGTCAGCCCCAGCATTTT
TRBV7-2	TRBJ2-5	few	.	CASSLDRRETQYF	TGTGCCAGCAGCTTAGACCGGAGGGAGACCCAGTACTTC
TRBV7-3	TRBJ2-5	.	.	CASSKGRRETQYF	TGTGCCAGCAGCAAGGGCAGGAGGGAGACCCAGTACTTC
TRBV30	TRBJ2-7	.	TRBD2	CAWSIRTSGRYYEQYF	TGTGCCTGGAGTATAAGGACTAGCGGCCGATACTACGAGCAGTACTTC
TRBV19	TRBJ2-7	few	.	CASPGTWRSKQYF	TGTGCCAGTCCCGGGACATGGAGAAGTAAGCAGTACTTC
TRBV6-4	TRBJ2-2	.	.	CASSDRTVRELFF	TGTGCCAGCAGTGACAGGACTGTTCGGGAGCTGTTTTTT
TRBV25-1	TRBJ2-5	.	.	CASSKTDRQETQYF	TGTGCCAGCAGCAAGACGGACAGACAAGAGACCCAGTACTTC
TRBV19	TRBJ1-1	few	.	CASSGLGLLNTEAFF	TGTGCCAGTAGTGGGTTAGGACTGTTGAACACTGAAGCTTTCTTT
TRBV27	TRBJ2-7	few	TRBD2	CASTRTSGRPEQYF	TGTGCCAGCACCCGGACTAGCGGGAGGCCTGAGCAGTACTTC
TRBV5-6	TRBJ1-2	.	.	CASSRVGAGYGYTF	TGTGCCAGCAGCCGCGTGGGGGCCGGGTATGGCTACACCTTC
TRBV19	TRBJ1-5	.	.	CATKGTYSSNQPQHF	TGTGCCACCAAGGGGACTTATTCTAGCAATCAGCCCCAGCATTTT
TRBV6-1	TRBJ2-7	.	TRBD2	CASSEVGRGEQYF	TGTGCCAGCAGTGAAGTAGGGAGGGGCGAGCAGTACTTC
TRBV7-3	TRBJ1-1	.	.	CASSFRTGEAFF	TGTGCCAGCAGCTTCCGCACAGGTGAAGCTTTCTTT
TRBV7-3	TRBJ1-2	.	.	CASSLGQGNYGYTF	TGTGCCAGCAGCTTAGGGCAGGGGAACTATGGCTACACCTTC
TRBV7-3	TRBJ1-1	.	TRBD1	CASSLTVEGARDTEAFF	TGTGCCAGCAGCTTAACGGTGGAGGGGGCGCGGGACACTGAAGCTTTCTTT